The subject of this entry is one T cell receptor beta chain. Its cognate antigen is unknown. This entry belongs to a study of cytomegalovirus exposure and HLA in healthy donors. Study-wide background: Membership in the Caucasian-associated ancestry cluster was found for around 81% of almost 400 genotyped donors.

Trimming cost V 3 bases and J 7 bases; bases outside gene matches: 15. The CDR3 spans 17 residues. The V gene's germline CDR1 is LNHDA and CDR2 SQIVND (reference sequence). Study findings and constraints: A reported reduction in N-insertions relative to the roughly 700-donor mean was seen in an Asian-associated ancestry cluster in a later analysis. A later analysis linked some 17,000 TCR beta sequences to HLA alleles at 0.05 false discovery rate. Later on, a genetic analysis was performed. It linked a missense variant in DCLRE1C with V- and J-gene trimming of TCR beta.

PCR amplification relied on 60 Vbeta primers (plus 13 Jbeta primers). TCRdb's copy holds only in-frame clones and misses some; the assay was immunoSEQ multiplex PCR. The sample has approximately 190,000 clones; 80% to 85% are singletons. This receptor was identified in a woman aged 18 to 35 in good health and CMV-seronegative. Sequenced input: PBMCs. This chain joins TRBV19 and TRBJ1-5, with 7 bases lining up with TRBD1. CDR3 DNA sequence: TGTGCCAGTAGTATCGGTAGGAAGGGGGCGAATATCCAGCCCCAGCATTTT. It encodes CASSIGRKGANIQPQHF.